This T cell receptor beta chain appears in the sequencing data of a study of blood T cell repertoires in COVID-19. Study at large: Acute-phase and convalescent COVID-19 samples originated in the United States, Italy and Spain.

TCRdb's copy holds only in-frame clones and misses some; the assay was immunoSEQ multiplex PCR. The table shows 70,000 to 95,000 clones, with about 79% occurring only once. Input material: peripheral blood. The TCR comes from a woman in her 50s with acute or convalescent COVID-19.

The CDR3, as DNA: TGTGCCACCGGCAGTATAACCCCAGATACGCAGTATTTT. Encoded protein: CATGSITPDTQYF. The chain has TRBV24-1 and TRBJ2-3; D unresolved. V was trimmed by 9 bases and J by 4 bases, leaving 13 bases between them. CDR3 length: 13 amino acids. Germline CDR1 KGHDR, CDR2 SFDVKD.